One sample yielded the 29 T cell receptor beta chains listed below, sequenced in a study of control samples from healthy donors and cancer patients. The repertoire was sequenced with immunoSEQ multiplex PCR; TCRdb's copy has only in-frame clones and lacks some. This table has roughly 120,000 clones, roughly 90% appearing once. Specimen: blood. These receptors originate from a man in his forties or fifties in good health.

Only a few counts were recorded for this clone. The rearrangement links TRBV21-1 to TRBJ2-3; the DNA was not used to check the table's D call, TRBD1. TRBV21-1 is a listed pseudogene. This CDR3 is 15 amino acids long. In DNA, the CDR3 is TGTGCCAGCCCCTCCAGGGGGCCTTGCACAGATACGCAGTATTTT. The encoded protein is CASPSRGPCTDTQYF.

This clone was detected once. This chain uses TRBV5-1 with TRBJ1-1, with D tentatively TRBD1 (6 bases). CDR3 length: 14 amino acids. CDR1 is SGHRS and CDR2 is YFSETQ in the germline V gene. Trimming cost V 3 bases and J 2 bases, with 11 bases left between them. CDR3 sequence (DNA): TGCGCCAGCAGCTCCCAGGGGACAAACACTGAAGCTTTCTTT. Protein: CASSSQGTNTEAFF. Full variable domain (missing parts from reference TRBV5-1 and TRBJ1-1): KAGVTQTPRYLIKTRGQQVTLSCSPISGHRSVSWYQQTPGQGLQFLFEYFSETQRNKGNFPGRFSGRQFSNSRSEMNVSTLELGDSALYLCASSSQGTNTEAFFGQGTRLTVV.

The chain carries TRBV11-3 and TRBJ2-7; 7 nucleotides align to TRBD1. Germline CDR1 is SGHNT and CDR2 is YENEEA. Trimming cost V 2 bases and J 5 bases; bases outside gene matches: 6. The CDR3 contains 14 residues. The CDR3 sequence: CASSLHRGQDEQYF. The CDR3, as DNA: TGTGCCAGCAGCTTACACAGGGGTCAGGACGAGCAGTACTTC.

The CDR3 region is CARRQGTGELFF. CDR3 DNA sequence: TGTGCCAGAAGACAAGGCACCGGGGAGCTGTTTTTT. The chain uses TRBV2 and TRBJ2-2, with unresolved D. Germline loops: CDR1 SNHLY, CDR2 FYNNEI. V was cut by 9 bases and J by 4 bases, with 9 bases left in between. The CDR3 contains 12 residues.

V usage is TRBV28 and J usage is TRBJ1-1, with D possibly TRBD1 on 6 matching bases. This CDR3 is built from 15 residues. V lost 5 bases, J lost 3 bases, and 16 bases lay in between. In germline, CDR1 is MDHEN, CDR2 SYDVKM. The CDR3, as DNA: TGTGCCAGCAGTCCGCCGCGGGGGGGCTACACTGAAGCTTTCTTT. Translating gives CASSPPRGGYTEAFF.

V gene TRBV5-6 combines with J gene TRBJ1-4, with 7 positions matching TRBD1. CDR1 and CDR2 (germline): SGHDT, YYEEEE. After removal of 1 base from V and 7 bases from J, the junction contained 4 bases not matched to a gene. The CDR3 sequence is 14 residues long. DNA of the CDR3: TGTGCCAGCAGCTTGAGACAGGGCGGTGAAAAACTGTTTTTT. Its protein is CASSLRQGGEKLFF.

This clone has just a few counts. The V gene is TRBV21-1, the J gene TRBJ1-5. TRBV21-1 is a known pseudogene. The CDR3 extends over 17 amino acids. CDR3 sequence: CASSKGAGAYSNQPQHF. CDR3 sequence (DNA): TGTGCCAGCAGCAAAGGGGCAGGAGCCTATAGCAATCAGCCCCAGCATTTT.

This sequence joins TRBV30 and TRBJ1-1, with 7 bases matching TRBD1. Germline V gene sequence: CDR1 GTSNPN, CDR2 SVGIG (reference sequence). V trimming: 0 bases; J trimming: 8 bases; junction bases outside the gene matches: 6. The CDR3 has 13 amino acids. CDR3 in amino acids: CAWSVQGNLEAFF. The CDR3 nucleotides read TGTGCCTGGAGTGTACAGGGGAATTTGGAAGCTTTCTTT. Using reference TRBV30 and TRBJ1-1 for the parts outside the CDR3, the full variable domain is SQTIHQWPATLVQPVGSPLSLECTVEGTSNPNLYWYRQAAGRGLQLLFYSVGIGQISSEVPQNLSASRPQDRQFILSSKKLLLSDSGFYLCAWSVQGNLEAFFGQGTRLTVV.

The chain has TRBV6-4 and TRBJ1-2; 8 positions match TRBD1. V lost 6 bases and J lost 8; bases outside the gene matches: 8. CDR1 is MRHNA, CDR2 SNTAGT, per germline. This CDR3 has 13 amino acids. This CDR3 reads CASRMTGTGGYTF. The CDR3 DNA is TGTGCCAGCAGAATGACCGGGACAGGAGGCTACACCTTC.

The chain couples TRBV5-6 to TRBJ1-5; the D gene is possibly TRBD1 (5 bases). The CDR3 contains 16 residues. Trimming cost V 3 bases and J 4 bases, with 17 bases left between them. Germline V gene sequence: CDR1 SGHDT, CDR2 YYEEEE. The CDR3: CASSYYGRGGNQPQHF. CDR3 in DNA: TGTGCCAGCAGCTACTATGGACGGGGGGGTAATCAGCCCCAGCATTTT.

The genes are TRBV7-2 and TRBJ1-2; D remains ambiguous. CDR1 and CDR2 from the germline V gene are SGHTA and FQGNSA. CDR3 length: 12 amino acids. The ends were cut back, 5 bases at V and 0 bases at J, with 4 bases in the middle. The CDR3 DNA is TGTGCCAGCAGCAGAACTAACTATGGCTACACCTTC. Translation gives CASSRTNYGYTF.

The chain joins TRBV7-2 to TRBJ1-2; tentatively, D is TRBD1 (5 bases). V dropped 0 bases and J dropped 4 bases, with 12 bases sitting between them. Germline V gives CDR1 SGHTA, CDR2 FQGNSA. CDR3 length: 15 amino acids. The CDR3: CASSLAFGGGYGYTF. The CDR3 DNA is TGTGCCAGCAGCTTAGCTTTTGGGGGGGGCTATGGCTACACCTTC.

This chain links TRBV19 with TRBJ1-6; D gene uncertain. The germline V gene has CDR1 LNHDA and CDR2 SQIVND (reference sequence). V was shortened by 10 bases and J by 6 bases, with 13 bases between the two germline ends. The CDR3 is 13 residues long. The CDR3: CATTGTINSPLHF. The CDR3 region has the DNA TGTGCCACTACGGGCACCATTAATTCACCCCTCCACTTT. The full variable domain, completed using reference TRBV19 and TRBJ1-6, is DGGITQSPKYLFRKEGQNVTLSCEQNLNHDAMYWYRQDPGQGLRLIYYSQIVNDFQKGDIAEGYSVSREKKESFPLTVTSAQKNPTAFYLCATTGTINSPLHFGNGTRLTVT.

This rearrangement joins TRBV7-9 to TRBJ1-4; 9 bases fit TRBD1. The germline CDR1 and CDR2 sequences are SEHNR and FQNEAQ (reference sequence). This CDR3 spans 17 amino acids. V dropped 1 base and J dropped 7; count of bases not matched to a gene: 10. CDR3 in DNA: TGTGCCAGCAGCTTAGGGAACAGGGGGCGCCCGGGTGAAAAACTGTTTTTT. Protein sequence: CASSLGNRGRPGEKLFF.

The V and J genes are TRBV5-1 and TRBJ2-1, with D uncertain. The length of the CDR3 is 13 residues. With 0 bases removed from V and 5 bases from J, the gap between germline ends came to 6 bases. Germline CDR1 is SGHRS and CDR2 is YFSETQ. The CDR3 region is CASSLDSNNEQFF. In DNA, the CDR3 is TGCGCCAGCAGCTTGGACAGTAACAATGAGCAGTTCTTC.

The rearrangement uses TRBV4-2 and TRBJ1-2; D gene uncertain. CDR1 is LGHNA, CDR2 YNFKEQ, per germline. This CDR3 comprises 16 residues. Trimming left V 0 bases short and J 3 bases short, with 14 bases between. In nucleotides, the CDR3 is TGTGCCAGCAGCCAAGATTTAATCGGGGTTGACTATGGCTACACCTTC. It translates to CASSQDLIGVDYGYTF.

V usage is TRBV11-3 and J usage is TRBJ2-2; perhaps TRBD2 as D (5 bases). The V end lost 4 bases, the J end lost 4 bases, and 7 bases lay between the germline ends. Germline V CDR1 and CDR2: SGHNT, YENEEA. The CDR3 sequence is 13 residues long. The CDR3 protein is CASSSGFTGELFF. The DNA for the CDR3 is TGTGCCAGCAGCTCGGGGTTCACCGGGGAGCTGTTTTTT.

The chain employs TRBV18 and TRBJ1-1; D gene uncertain. V was trimmed by 3 bases and J by 1 base, leaving 12 bases between them. There are 15 residues in the CDR3. From germline, CDR1 is KGHSH and CDR2 LQKENI. The DNA of the CDR3 is TGTGCCAGCTCACCGGGTGGGTCAGGGAACACTGAAGCTTTCTTT. Its protein product is CASSPGGSGNTEAFF. The whole variable domain, filled in from reference TRBV18 and TRBJ1-1, reads NAGVMQNPRHLVRRRGQEARLRCSPMKGHSHVYWYRQLPEEGLKFMVYLQKENIIDESGMPKERFSAEFPKEGPSILRIQQVVRGDSAAYFCASSPGGSGNTEAFFGQGTRLTVV.

The V call is TRBV2, the J call TRBJ2-7, with D tentatively TRBD1 or TRBD2 (6 bases each). The germline V gene has CDR1 SNHLY and CDR2 FYNNEI. The CDR3 totals 13 residues. The V gene lost 10 bases and the J gene lost 6 bases, with 19 bases spanning the gap. The CDR3 DNA reads TGTGCCAACTCAGGGAAAGGGGGGCCCGAGCAGTACTTC. Amino acid sequence: CANSGKGGPEQYF.

The chain has TRBV2 and TRBJ2-3; the D is unclear. Trimming took off 4 bases at V and 12 bases at J, with 14 bases between the two ends. The CDR3 spans 12 residues. In germline, CDR1 is SNHLY, CDR2 FYNNEI. The CDR3 here is CASSAGGDLQYF. In DNA, the CDR3 is TGTGCCAGCAGTGCCGGTGGGGATTTACAGTATTTT.

V is TRBV6-5 and J is TRBJ2-7; D gene ambiguous. The germline V gene encodes CDR1 MNHEY and CDR2 SVGAGI. V lost 6 bases and J 2 bases, leaving 11 bases between the germline ends. There are 13 residues in the CDR3. The CDR3, as DNA: TGTGCCAGCAGCGATATCAGGACCTACGAGCAGTACTTC. This encodes CASSDIRTYEQYF.

CDR3 nucleotide sequence: TGTGCCAGCAGCTTGGAGCCAGTTAATCAGCCCCAGCATTTT. Translating it yields CASSLEPVNQPQHF. The J gene is TRBJ1-5, the V gene TRBV5-5; no clear D gene. V was pared by 0 bases and J by 4 bases, with 8 bases between. Germline V lookup: CDR1 SGHKS, CDR2 YYEKEE (reference sequence). The CDR3 loop spans 14 amino acids.

V is TRBV5-6 and J is TRBJ2-1, with 9 bases fitting TRBD2. The germline CDR1 and CDR2 sequences are SGHDT and YYEEEE. V was clipped by 2 bases and J by 2 bases; unmatched bases: 2. CDR3 length equals 15 residues. The CDR3, as DNA: TGTGCCAGCAGCTTCGGGACTAGCCCCTACAATGAGCAGTTCTTC. Protein product: CASSFGTSPYNEQFF.

The rearrangement uses TRBV5-4 and TRBJ2-7, with 14 bases aligning to TRBD2. This CDR3 has 14 amino acids. Germline-derived CDR1 and CDR2 are SGHNT and YYREEE (reference sequence). V lost 4 bases to trimming and J lost 7 bases; unmatched junction nucleotides: 4. The CDR3, as DNA: TGTGCCAGCAGCCCGGGACTAGCGGGAGTAGAGCAGTACTTC. As protein: CASSPGLAGVEQYF.

The chain employs TRBV9 and TRBJ2-5; tentative D call: TRBD1 (5 bases). Germline lookup yields CDR1 SGDLS and CDR2 YYNGEE. The CDR3 has 15 amino acids. With 0 bases removed from V and 1 base from J, the gap between germline ends came to 10 bases. The CDR3 DNA reads as TGTGCCAGCAGCGTAGATTGGGGCGGCCAAGAGACCCAGTACTTC. Encoded protein: CASSVDWGGQETQYF.

The V and J genes are TRBV7-2 and TRBJ1-1; no reliable D call. This CDR3 comprises 14 residues. The V end was cut by 3 bases, the J end by 4 bases, with 12 bases between. CDR1 and CDR2 from the germline V gene are SGHTA and FQGNSA. The CDR3 spells CASSLMMVGTEAFF. CDR3 bases: TGTGCCAGCAGCTTGATGATGGTGGGCACTGAAGCTTTCTTT.

The chain combines TRBV2 with TRBJ2-5; D may match TRBD1 or TRBD2 (5 bases each). The CDR3 covers 9 residues. CDR1 is SNHLY, CDR2 FYNNEI, per germline. V was shortened by 10 bases and J by 6 bases, with 6 bases between the two germline ends. The CDR3 loop is CATGQTQYF. CDR3 DNA: TGTGCCACGGGACAGACCCAGTACTTC.

This clone was counted once. The chain uses TRBV18 and TRBJ1-3; no firm D call. V was trimmed by 0 bases and J by 0 bases, leaving 6 bases between them. Looked up from germline, CDR1 is KGHSH and CDR2 is LQKENI. The CDR3 has 15 residues. The CDR3 is CASSPPAGSGNTIYF. CDR3 DNA: TGTGCCAGCTCACCACCGGCAGGCTCTGGAAACACCATATATTTT.

On this clone itself: Within the sample, other DNA sequences also encode this same CDR3. The CDR3 region has the DNA TGTGCCAGCAGCGTAGAAGGGTGGACTGAAGCTTTCTTT. Its protein product is CASSVEGWTEAFF. This rearrangement joins TRBV9 to TRBJ1-1, with D unclear. Germline loops: CDR1 SGDLS, CDR2 YYNGEE. The V end lost 0 bases, the J end lost 5 bases, and 8 bases lay between the germline ends. The CDR3 covers 13 residues. Using reference TRBV9 and TRBJ1-1 for the parts outside the CDR3, the full variable domain is DSGVTQTPKHLITATGQRVTLRCSPRSGDLSVYWYQQSLDQGLQFLIQYYNGEERAKGNILERFSAQQFPDLHSELNLSSLELGDSALYFCASSVEGWTEAFFGQGTRLTVV.